A selection of T cell receptor beta chains follows, all from one sample in a study of human T cells and chemical hapten exposure. MiXCR, applied by TCRdb to the RACE reads, yields one record per CDR3 protein. Among under 200,000 distinct CDR3 sequences listed, 13% to 15% were seen once. The specimen comprised whole blood, sampled in connection with sensitization to the hapten diphenylcyclopropenone (DPC). The source is a woman aged 30 to 39 with alopecia areata. Some clones in this sample may be carry-over from other donors' samples. Each CDR3 is given with its conserved first and last residue. Not every row has a clone size; where given, it reads once, few, many or a size class.

clone size | V gene | CDR3 protein
many | TRBV24-1 | CATSDTLGHLIAFF
few | TRBV18 | CASSLSTGGPSEQYF
many | TRBV5-4 | CASSKKTVNTEAFF
many | TRBV12-3/TRBV12-4 | CASSKGDNQPQHF
- | TRBV30 | CAWNFLAKGMRNSYEQYF
many | TRBV29-1 | CSVTVVNTEAFF
- | TRBV9 | CASSAIQGAEAGELFF
few | TRBV29-1 | CSVLTGEGYGYTF
- | TRBV29-1 | CSEVRLDTDTQYF
- | TRBV12-3/TRBV12-4 | CASSLPERGGNEQFF
many | TRBV6-4 | CASIPRQGQSSNQPQHF
few | TRBV6-6 | CASSWEPGRHGNTIYF
- | TRBV6-2/TRBV6-3 | CASSQPSGTGIGNEQFF
- | TRBV6-1 | CASSRGPGSPLHF
few | TRBV18 | CASSPPRGNTGELFF
few | TRBV2 | CASSETPGTSGRSNTGELFF